The TCR beta chain under discussion was sequenced for a study of blood T cells in healthy people across ages. The second PCR ran about 6 to 12 cycles with a sample-barcoded 5' primer and J-beta primers. TCRdb passed the 5' RACE reads through MiXCR, listing each CDR3 protein once. The data show approximately 2,000,000 distinct CDR3 sequences, more than 35% seen once. Trimming removed 0 bases from V and 5 bases from J, with 11 bases in between. CDR3 length equals 14 residues. Germline CDR1 and CDR2: SGDLS and YYNGEE. This clonotype was detected only a few times. This clonotype originated in a human donor in good health. V gene TRBV9 combines with J gene TRBJ1-2; no reliable D call. The sample taken for sequencing was blood. The CDR3 loop reads CASSVDVSGYGYTF. CDR3 DNA sequence: TGTGCCAGCAGCGTAGACGTCAGCGGTTATGGCTACACCTTC.